One sample yielded the 24 T cell receptor beta chains listed below, sequenced in a study of T cell responses to AZD1222 COVID-19 vaccine. The table came from immunoSEQ multiplex PCR; TCRdb's copy has only in-frame clones and leaves some out. This table has about 75,000 clones, around 88% appearing once. Sequencing used peripheral blood, obtained 28 days after the second dose of the MenACWY control vaccine. The receptors stem from an adult who received the MenACWY meningococcal vaccine as a control.

V gene TRBV12-5 combines with J gene TRBJ2-3; perhaps TRBD2 as D (6 bases). The ends were cut back, 7 bases at V and 3 bases at J, with 17 bases in the middle. Germline V lookup: CDR1 LGHNT, CDR2 FRNRAP. The CDR3 is 15 residues long. The CDR3 sequence: CASAHGDSGTDTQYF. For the CDR3, the DNA is TGTGCTAGTGCCCATGGGGACTCAGGGACAGATACGCAGTATTTT.

This clone was counted once. The rearrangement joins TRBV3-1 (or the pseudogene TRBV3-2) to TRBJ2-2, with D unresolved. This CDR3 has 14 residues. V gave up 3 bases and J gave up 6 bases, with 11 bases separating them. Germline assignment: CDR1 LGHDT and CDR2 YNNKEL (reference sequence). CDR3 sequence: CASSQSRKSGELFF. The DNA of the CDR3 is TGTGCCAGCAGCCAGAGCCGGAAATCCGGGGAGCTGTTTTTT.

This chain joins TRBV18 and TRBJ1-1; tentatively, D is TRBD1 (6 bases). Trimming cost V 5 bases and J 1 base, with 11 bases left between them. The CDR3 extends over 14 amino acids. The germline gives CDR1 KGHSH, CDR2 LQKENI. In DNA, the CDR3 is TGTGCCAGCTCATCTAGGGACACGAACACTGAAGCTTTCTTT. This codes for CASSSRDTNTEAFF.

On this clone: The junction departs from the called germline gene at one end, perhaps through a read error. This chain connects TRBV7-9 to TRBJ1-1, with a possible D match to TRBD1 (5 bases). From germline, CDR1 is SEHNR and CDR2 FQNEAQ (reference sequence). CDR3 length equals 11 residues. CDR3 in amino acids: CASSFTRGQIF. CDR3 nucleotides: TGTGCCAGCAGCTTCACCCGGGGCCAGATCTTT.

The gene calls are TRBV7-2 and TRBJ2-2, with a possible D match to TRBD1 (5 bases). V lost 6 bases to trimming and J lost 4 bases, with 9 bases between them. This CDR3 has 13 residues. Germline V CDR1 and CDR2: SGHTA, FQGNSA. The CDR3 region has the DNA TGTGCCAGCAGTGGGGCCTTCACCGGGGAGCTGTTTTTT. Its translation: CASSGAFTGELFF.

This clone was seen more than once but under ten times. V is TRBV19 and J is TRBJ1-5; D might be TRBD1 (5 bases). The germline CDR1 and CDR2 sequences are LNHDA and SQIVND (reference sequence). V shed 5 bases and J shed 4 bases, with 9 bases lying between them. The CDR3 runs 13 residues. CDR3 in DNA: TGTGCCAGTAGTCGACAGAATAATCAGCCCCAGCATTTT. As protein: CASSRQNNQPQHF.

This sequence joins TRBV19 and TRBJ1-2; maybe TRBD1 (6 bases). From germline, CDR1 is LNHDA and CDR2 SQIVND (reference sequence). Trimming removed 4 bases at V and 5 bases at J, with 14 bases between. The CDR3 length is 14 residues. As DNA, the CDR3 is TGTGCCAGTAGTACGGGGGCGCCGGGGTATGGCTACACCTTC. Amino acid sequence: CASSTGAPGYGYTF.

This chain joins TRBV2 and TRBJ1-6, with TRBD1 identical over 8 bases. The CDR3 extends over 15 amino acids. Trimming cost V 1 base and J 9 bases; bases outside gene matches: 5. Germline V gene data show CDR1 as SNHLY and CDR2 as FYNNEI. CDR3 protein: CASSEDQGALSPLHF. The CDR3 region has the DNA TGTGCCAGCAGTGAAGACCAGGGGGCGCTTTCACCCCTCCACTTT.

The rearrangement uses TRBV2 and TRBJ2-7; D is ambiguous. Trimming cost V 7 bases and J 3 bases, with 13 bases left between them. The CDR3 consists of 13 residues. Looked up from germline, CDR1 is SNHLY and CDR2 is FYNNEI. The CDR3 here is CASKMDRLYEQYF. The CDR3 nucleotides are TGTGCCAGCAAGATGGATCGGCTCTACGAGCAGTACTTC.

This chain connects TRBV19 to TRBJ1-2; TRBD1 agrees at 7 bases. Trimming cost V 6 bases and J 6 bases; bases outside gene matches: 10. CDR1 and CDR2 from the germline V gene are LNHDA and SQIVND (reference sequence). This CDR3 region has 14 residues. The DNA of the CDR3 is TGTGCCAGTAGGAGACAGGGCCCCAGGGATGGCTACACCTTC. Encoded protein: CASRRQGPRDGYTF.

V gene TRBV10-3 combines with J gene TRBJ1-4, with D maybe TRBD1 (6 bases). CDR1 and CDR2 from the germline V gene are ENHRY and SYGVKD. V lost 3 bases to trimming and J lost 7 bases, with 15 bases between them. The CDR3 contains 15 residues. DNA for the CDR3: TGTGCCATCAGTGATCCCAGGGGAATCGGTGAAAAACTGTTTTTT. Translation: CAISDPRGIGEKLFF.

The chain's CDR3 is CASSRGDGGPTDTQYF. The CDR3 bases are TGTGCCAGCAGCCGCGGGGATGGCGGACCCACAGATACGCAGTATTTT. The chain has TRBV11-2 and TRBJ2-3; tentatively, D is TRBD2 (6 bases). Germline V gene lookup returns CDR1 SGHAT and CDR2 FQNNGV. V shed 5 bases and J shed 2 bases, with 17 bases lying between them. The CDR3 extends over 16 amino acids.

The chain joins TRBV7-2 to TRBJ1-1; maybe TRBD1 (5 bases). V lost 1 base, J lost 6 bases, and 12 bases lay in between. CDR1 is SGHTA and CDR2 is FQGNSA in the germline V gene. The CDR3 has 14 residues. Here the CDR3 DNA reads TGTGCCAGCAGCTTAGTTGGGGCGGATGCTGAAGCTTTCTTT. Its protein is CASSLVGADAEAFF.

This clone was found once. The rearrangement links TRBV5-8 to TRBJ2-5; TRBD2 matches 10 bases. Germline V gene lookup returns CDR1 SGHTS and CDR2 YDEGEE. This CDR3 is built from 17 residues. J gave up 5 bases and V 2 bases, and 12 bases lay outside the gene matches. CDR3 sequence: CASSFSGTSELGETQYF. The CDR3 DNA follows: TGTGCCAGCAGCTTTTCCGGGACTAGCGAGTTAGGGGAGACCCAGTACTTC. Together with reference TRBV5-8 and TRBJ2-5, the CDR3 gives the full variable domain: EAGVTQSPTHLIKTRGQQATLRCSPISGHTSVYWYQQALGLGLQFLLWYDEGEERNRGNFPPRFSGRQFPNYSSELNVNALELEDSALYLCASSFSGTSELGETQYFGPGTRLLVL.

The rearrangement links TRBV29-1 to TRBJ1-5; perhaps TRBD1 as D (6 bases). Trimming cost V 6 bases and J 5 bases, with 11 bases left between them. Germline V gene data show CDR1 as SQVTM and CDR2 as ANQGSEA. The CDR3 sequence is 12 residues long. CDR3 amino acids: CSVGGQDQPQHF. CDR3 sequence (DNA): TGCAGCGTGGGGGGGCAGGATCAGCCCCAGCATTTT. Full variable domain (rest looked up from reference TRBV29-1 and TRBJ1-5): SAVISQKPSRDICQRGTSLTIQCQVDSQVTMMFWYRQQPGQSLTLIATANQGSEATYESGFVIDKFPISRPNLTFSTLTVSNMSPEDSSIYLCSVGGQDQPQHFGDGTRLSIL.

This chain uses TRBV20-1 with TRBJ2-3; 12 nucleotides agree with TRBD2. Germline trimming cut 3 bases from V and 10 bases from J; bases unmatched to any gene: 11. CDR3 size: 15 residues. Looked up from germline, CDR1 is DFQATT and CDR2 is SNEGSKA (reference sequence). DNA of the CDR3: TGCAGTGCTAGTAAGGCTAGCGGGGGGGCTAGCCCGCAGTATTTT. It codes for CSASKASGGASPQYF.

This chain connects TRBV30 to TRBJ1-4, with TRBD1 as a possible D gene (6 bases). With 5 bases removed from V and 8 bases from J, the gap between germline ends came to 12 bases. The germline V gene encodes CDR1 GTSNPN and CDR2 SVGIG (reference sequence). This CDR3 is built from 12 residues. The CDR3 nucleotides are TGTGCCTGGGGGACACGCGACGAAAAACTGTTTTTT. Amino acids: CAWGTRDEKLFF.

This clone was counted once. The chain employs TRBV2 and TRBJ1-4; D might be TRBD1 (6 bases). Looked up from germline, CDR1 is SNHLY and CDR2 is FYNNEI. CDR3 length: 16 residues. Trimming removed 4 bases at V and 8 bases at J, with 20 bases between. The CDR3 bases are TGTGCCAGCAGTGTCAATTCTGGGGGCGAGGGGGAAAAACTGTTTTTT. Encoded protein: CASSVNSGGEGEKLFF.

V is TRBV30 and J is TRBJ2-2; TRBD1 might be the D (6 bases). The CDR3 contains 13 residues. The V gene lost 2 bases and the J gene lost 7 bases, with 11 bases spanning the gap. Germline V gives CDR1 GTSNPN, CDR2 SVGIG (reference sequence). In nucleotides, the CDR3 is TGTGCCTGGAGTCTCACCAGGGGCGGGGAGCTGTTTTTT. It is translated as CAWSLTRGGELFF.

V gene TRBV29-1 combines with J gene TRBJ2-7; D perhaps matches TRBD2 (7 bases). This CDR3 is 13 amino acids long. Trimming left V 4 bases short and J 1 base short, with 11 bases between. CDR1 is SQVTM, CDR2 ANQGSEA, per germline. The CDR3 spells CSVGGGSSYEQYF. CDR3 coding DNA: TGCAGCGTTGGGGGGGGCAGTTCCTACGAGCAGTACTTC.

The chain employs TRBV6-6 and TRBJ1-3, with unresolved D. Trimming shortened V by 7 bases and J by 0 bases, and 13 bases separated the two germline ends. CDR1 MNHNY and CDR2 SVGAGI come from the germline V gene (reference sequence). This CDR3 spans 15 amino acids. The CDR3 nucleotides are TGTGCCAGCACTGCGCAAACTAGCTCTGGAAACACCATATATTTT. It codes for CASTAQTSSGNTIYF.

The chain is built from TRBV29-1 and TRBJ2-1, with D uncertain. V was cut by 0 bases and J by 7 bases, with 19 bases left in between. CDR3 length equals 16 residues. Per germline, CDR1 SQVTM and CDR2 ANQGSEA. CDR3 loop: CSVEDPGGTWVNEQFF. In DNA form, the CDR3 reads TGCAGCGTTGAAGATCCCGGCGGAACTTGGGTAAATGAGCAGTTCTTC.

The CDR3 DNA reads as TGTGCCAGTACCGAGACTAGCGGATCCACAGATACGCAGTATTTT. Translated, it gives CASTETSGSTDTQYF. V usage is TRBV19 and J usage is TRBJ2-3; 9 bases agree with TRBD2. Germline CDR1 reads LNHDA; CDR2 reads SQIVND (reference sequence). Unmatched junction bases numbered 7, after V lost 7 bases and J lost 2 bases. There are 15 residues in the CDR3.

This sequence joins TRBV30 and TRBJ2-5; TRBD1 aligns across 12 bases. This CDR3 has 15 residues. Unmatched junction bases numbered 5, after V lost 1 base and J lost 5 bases. Germline V gene lookup returns CDR1 GTSNPN and CDR2 SVGIG (reference sequence). In nucleotides, the CDR3 is TGTGCCTGGAGTGCGGGACAGGGGGCATGGGAGACCCAGTACTTC. It yields the protein CAWSAGQGAWETQYF.